This T cell receptor beta chain was sequenced for a study of CD8 T cells in ankylosing spondylitis. Study-level findings and limits: Seemingly characteristic of ankylosing spondylitis blood was a TCR beta motif consisting of fewer than 10 highly homologous variants.

TCRdb re-analysed the 5' RACE reads in MiXCR, keeping a single row per CDR3 protein. The sample carries 470,000 or so distinct CDR3 sequences, about 25% recorded once. V dropped 8 bases and J dropped 5 bases, with 18 bases sitting between them. From germline, CDR1 is SGHTA and CDR2 FQGNSA. This CDR3 has 14 residues. This clonotype was seen only a few times. Its target is unknown. The chain is built from TRBV7-2 and TRBJ1-1, with unresolved D. The sequence was obtained from a male donor with ankylosing spondylitis. Material for sequencing was blood, either unsorted or a sorted T cell fraction (not recorded which). CDR3 bases: TGTGCCAGCTTGCCCAGGCGGGATCTTACTGAAGCTTTCTTT. Translated, it gives CASLPRRDLTEAFF.